This TCR beta chain was obtained from a study of blood T cell repertoires in COVID-19. Study summary: Samples representing acute and convalescent COVID-19 were sourced from the United States, Italy and Spain. PBMCs, B-cell-depleted T cells, or T cells provided the cDNA or gDNA that made up the material.

CDR1 is SGHRS, CDR2 YFSETQ, per germline. V was shortened by 4 bases and J by 4 bases, with 14 bases between the two germline ends. The CDR3 extends over 14 amino acids. As originally analysed: Estimates of nucleated cell counts were drawn from the amplification of reference gene primers. The table came from immunoSEQ multiplex PCR; TCRdb's copy has only in-frame clones and leaves some out. That table is the source of V, J and clone size, and D and trimming were worked out from the DNA. The sample contains about 190,000 clones, 75% to 95% of which appear only once. The receptor's source is a man between 45 and 60 years old with acute or convalescent COVID-19. Sequenced input: peripheral blood. This chain connects TRBV5-1 to TRBJ1-2; maybe TRBD1 (5 bases). DNA of the CDR3: TGCGCCAGCAGCCCGGGGGGAGGGAGCTATGGCTACACCTTC. This sequence encodes CASSPGGGSYGYTF.